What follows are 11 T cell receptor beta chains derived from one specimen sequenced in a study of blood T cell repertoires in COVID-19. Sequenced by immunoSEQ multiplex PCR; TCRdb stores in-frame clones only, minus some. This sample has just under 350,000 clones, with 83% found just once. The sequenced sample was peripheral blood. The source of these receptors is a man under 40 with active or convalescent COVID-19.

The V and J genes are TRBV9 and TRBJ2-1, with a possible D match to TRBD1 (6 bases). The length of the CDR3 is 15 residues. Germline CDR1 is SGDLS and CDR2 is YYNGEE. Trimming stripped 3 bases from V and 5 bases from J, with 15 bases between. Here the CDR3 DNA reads TGTGCCAGCAGCGAAAGAGGGGACACGCACAATGAGCAGTTCTTC. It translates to CASSERGDTHNEQFF.

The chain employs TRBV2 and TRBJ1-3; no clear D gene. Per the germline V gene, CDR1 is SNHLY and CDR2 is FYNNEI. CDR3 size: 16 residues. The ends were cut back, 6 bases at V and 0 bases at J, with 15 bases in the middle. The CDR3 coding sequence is TGTGCCAGCAGCGGGAGAGTCGCGAGCTCTGGAAACACCATATATTTT. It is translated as CASSGRVASSGNTIYF.

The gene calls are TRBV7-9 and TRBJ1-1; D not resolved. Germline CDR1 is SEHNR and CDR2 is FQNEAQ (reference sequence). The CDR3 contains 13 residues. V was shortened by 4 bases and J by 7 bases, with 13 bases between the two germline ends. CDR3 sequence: CASSSARESEAFF. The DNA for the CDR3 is TGTGCCAGCAGCTCCGCCCGGGAGAGTGAAGCTTTCTTT.

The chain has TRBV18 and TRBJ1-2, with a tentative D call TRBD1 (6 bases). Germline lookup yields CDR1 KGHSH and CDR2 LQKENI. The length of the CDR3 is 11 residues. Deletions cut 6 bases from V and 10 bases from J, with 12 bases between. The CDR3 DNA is TGTGCCAGCTCCCAAGACAGGACCTACACCTTC. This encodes CASSQDRTYTF.

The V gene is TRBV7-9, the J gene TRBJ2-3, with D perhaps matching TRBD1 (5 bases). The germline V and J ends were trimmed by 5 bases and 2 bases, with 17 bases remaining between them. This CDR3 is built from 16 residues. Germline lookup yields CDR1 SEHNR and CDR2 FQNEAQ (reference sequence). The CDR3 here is CASSPSAKGLTDTQYF. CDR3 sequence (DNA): TGTGCCAGCAGCCCCAGCGCCAAGGGGCTCACAGATACGCAGTATTTT. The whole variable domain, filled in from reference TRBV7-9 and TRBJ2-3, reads DTGVSQNPRHKITKRGQNVTFRCDPISEHNRLYWYRQTLGQGPEFLTYFQNEAQLEKSRLLSDRFSAERPKGSFSTLEIQRTEQGDSAMYLCASSPSAKGLTDTQYFGPGTRLTVL.

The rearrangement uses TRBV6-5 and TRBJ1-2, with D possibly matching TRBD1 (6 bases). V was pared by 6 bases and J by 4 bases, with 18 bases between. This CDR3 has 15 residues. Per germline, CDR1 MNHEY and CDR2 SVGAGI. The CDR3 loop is CASSASHQGSYGYTF. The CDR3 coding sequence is TGTGCCAGCAGCGCCTCTCATCAGGGGAGCTATGGCTACACCTTC.

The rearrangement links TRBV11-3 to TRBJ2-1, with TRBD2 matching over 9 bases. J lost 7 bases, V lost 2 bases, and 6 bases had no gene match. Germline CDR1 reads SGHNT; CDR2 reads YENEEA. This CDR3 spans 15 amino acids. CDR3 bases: TGTGCCAGCAGCTTAATAGCGGGAGCTGGGAATGAGCAGTTCTTC. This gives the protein CASSLIAGAGNEQFF.

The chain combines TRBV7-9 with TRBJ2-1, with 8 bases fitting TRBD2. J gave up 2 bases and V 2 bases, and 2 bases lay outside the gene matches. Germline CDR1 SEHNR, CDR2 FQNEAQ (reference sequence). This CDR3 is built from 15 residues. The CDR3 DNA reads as TGTGCCAGCAGCTTAAGACTAGCGACCTACAATGAGCAGTTCTTC. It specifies CASSLRLATYNEQFF.

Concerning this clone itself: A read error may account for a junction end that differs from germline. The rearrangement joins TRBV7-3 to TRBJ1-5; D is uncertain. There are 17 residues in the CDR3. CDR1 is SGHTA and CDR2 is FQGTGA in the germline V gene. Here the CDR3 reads CASSLGRHRCSDQPQHF. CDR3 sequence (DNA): TGTGCCAGCAGCTTAGGGAGGCATAGGTGTAGCGATCAGCCCCAGCATTTT.

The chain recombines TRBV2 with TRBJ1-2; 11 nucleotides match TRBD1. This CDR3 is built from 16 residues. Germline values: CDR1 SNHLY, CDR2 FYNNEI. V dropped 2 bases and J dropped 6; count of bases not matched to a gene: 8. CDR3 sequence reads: CASSESRQGQGDGYTF. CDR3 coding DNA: TGTGCCAGCAGTGAATCGAGGCAGGGACAGGGGGATGGCTACACCTTC.

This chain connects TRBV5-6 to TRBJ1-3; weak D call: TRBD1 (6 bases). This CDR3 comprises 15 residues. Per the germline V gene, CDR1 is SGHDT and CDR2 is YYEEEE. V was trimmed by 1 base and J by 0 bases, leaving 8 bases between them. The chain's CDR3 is CASSLPDSSGNTIYF. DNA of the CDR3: TGTGCCAGCAGCTTGCCGGACAGCTCTGGAAACACCATATATTTT.